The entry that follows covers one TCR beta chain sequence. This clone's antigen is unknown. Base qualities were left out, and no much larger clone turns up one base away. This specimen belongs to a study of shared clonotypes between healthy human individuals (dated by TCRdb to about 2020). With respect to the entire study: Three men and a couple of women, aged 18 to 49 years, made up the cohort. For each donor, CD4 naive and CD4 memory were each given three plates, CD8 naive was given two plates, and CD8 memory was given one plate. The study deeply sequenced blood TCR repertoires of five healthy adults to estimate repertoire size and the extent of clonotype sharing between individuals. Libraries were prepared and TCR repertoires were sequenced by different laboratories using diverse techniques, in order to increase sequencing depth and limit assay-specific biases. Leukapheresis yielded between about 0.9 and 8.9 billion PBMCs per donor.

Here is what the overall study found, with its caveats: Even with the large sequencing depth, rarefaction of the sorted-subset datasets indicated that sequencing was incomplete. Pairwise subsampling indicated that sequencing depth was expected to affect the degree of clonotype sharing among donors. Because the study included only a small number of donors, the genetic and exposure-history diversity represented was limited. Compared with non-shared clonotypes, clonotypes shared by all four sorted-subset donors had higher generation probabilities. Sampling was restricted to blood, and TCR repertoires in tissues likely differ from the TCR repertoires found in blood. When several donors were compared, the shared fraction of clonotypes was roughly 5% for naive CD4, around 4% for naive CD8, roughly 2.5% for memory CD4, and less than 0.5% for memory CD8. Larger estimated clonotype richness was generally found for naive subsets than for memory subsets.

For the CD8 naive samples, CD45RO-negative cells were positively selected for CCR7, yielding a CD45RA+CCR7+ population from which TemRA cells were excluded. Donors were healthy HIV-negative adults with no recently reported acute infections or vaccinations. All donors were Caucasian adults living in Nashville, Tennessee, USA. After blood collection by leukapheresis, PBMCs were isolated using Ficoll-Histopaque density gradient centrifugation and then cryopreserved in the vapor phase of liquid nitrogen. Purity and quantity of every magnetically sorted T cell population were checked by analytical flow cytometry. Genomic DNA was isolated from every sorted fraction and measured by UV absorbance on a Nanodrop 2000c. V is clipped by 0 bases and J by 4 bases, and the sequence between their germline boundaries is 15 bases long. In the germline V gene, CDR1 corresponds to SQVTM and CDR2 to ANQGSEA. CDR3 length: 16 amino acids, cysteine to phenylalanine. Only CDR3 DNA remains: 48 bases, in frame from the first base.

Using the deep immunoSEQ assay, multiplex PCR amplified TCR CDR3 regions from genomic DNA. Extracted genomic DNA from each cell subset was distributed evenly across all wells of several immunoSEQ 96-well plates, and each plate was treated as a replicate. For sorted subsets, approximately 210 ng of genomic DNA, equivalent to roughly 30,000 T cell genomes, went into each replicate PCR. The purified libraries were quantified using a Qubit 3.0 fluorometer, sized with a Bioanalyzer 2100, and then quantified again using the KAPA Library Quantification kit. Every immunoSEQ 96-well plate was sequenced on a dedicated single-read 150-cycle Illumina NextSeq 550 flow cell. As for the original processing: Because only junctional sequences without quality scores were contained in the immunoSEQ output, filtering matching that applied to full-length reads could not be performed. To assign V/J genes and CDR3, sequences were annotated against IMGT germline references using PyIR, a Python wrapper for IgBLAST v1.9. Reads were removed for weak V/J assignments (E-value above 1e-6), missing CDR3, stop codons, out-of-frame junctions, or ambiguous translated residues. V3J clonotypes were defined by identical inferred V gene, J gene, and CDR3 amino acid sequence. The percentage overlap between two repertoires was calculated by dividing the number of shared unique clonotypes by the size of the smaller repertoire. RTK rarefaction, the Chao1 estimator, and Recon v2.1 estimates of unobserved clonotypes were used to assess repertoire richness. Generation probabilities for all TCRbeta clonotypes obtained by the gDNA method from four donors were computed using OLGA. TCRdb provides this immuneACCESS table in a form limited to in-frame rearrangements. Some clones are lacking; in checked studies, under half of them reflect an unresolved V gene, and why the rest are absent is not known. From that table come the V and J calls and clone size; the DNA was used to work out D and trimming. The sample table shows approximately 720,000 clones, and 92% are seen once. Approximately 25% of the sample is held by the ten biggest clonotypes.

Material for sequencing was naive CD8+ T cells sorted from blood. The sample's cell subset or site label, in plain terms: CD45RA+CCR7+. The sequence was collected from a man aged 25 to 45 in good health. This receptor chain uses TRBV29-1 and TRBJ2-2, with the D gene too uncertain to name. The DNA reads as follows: TGCAGCGTTGAAGAGATCCATTCCGTGGGCACCGGGGAGCTGTTTTTT. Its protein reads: CSVEEIHSVGTGELFF.